This record concerns one TCR beta chain sequence. Its specificity is unknown. Germline lookup yields CDR1 MGHRA and CDR2 YSYEKL. This CDR3 is built from 16 residues. V gave up 1 base and J gave up 1 base; unmatched junction bases: 6. Repertoires were generated with immunoSEQ multiplex PCR, while TCRdb's copy carries only in-frame clones and drops some. This sample has millions of clones, with about 95% found just once. The sample originates from a study of shared clonotypes between healthy human individuals. Overall study results and limits: Sorted-subset sequencing, rarefaction showed, was incomplete despite large depth. The study found lower generation probabilities in non-shared clonotypes than in those shared by all four donors.

CD45RO negativity and positive selection for CCR7 defined naive CD8 cells, a population that excluded terminally differentiated effector memory CD45RA+ cells. This chain uses TRBV4-1 with TRBJ2-7; 8 nucleotides line up with TRBD2. The specimen was naive CD8+ T cells sorted from blood. The TCR was taken from a man aged 18 to 35 in good health. CDR3 coding DNA: TGCGCCAGCAGCCAAGCCAGCGGGGGCCCATCCTACGAGCAGTACTTC. Protein sequence: CASSQASGGPSYEQYF.